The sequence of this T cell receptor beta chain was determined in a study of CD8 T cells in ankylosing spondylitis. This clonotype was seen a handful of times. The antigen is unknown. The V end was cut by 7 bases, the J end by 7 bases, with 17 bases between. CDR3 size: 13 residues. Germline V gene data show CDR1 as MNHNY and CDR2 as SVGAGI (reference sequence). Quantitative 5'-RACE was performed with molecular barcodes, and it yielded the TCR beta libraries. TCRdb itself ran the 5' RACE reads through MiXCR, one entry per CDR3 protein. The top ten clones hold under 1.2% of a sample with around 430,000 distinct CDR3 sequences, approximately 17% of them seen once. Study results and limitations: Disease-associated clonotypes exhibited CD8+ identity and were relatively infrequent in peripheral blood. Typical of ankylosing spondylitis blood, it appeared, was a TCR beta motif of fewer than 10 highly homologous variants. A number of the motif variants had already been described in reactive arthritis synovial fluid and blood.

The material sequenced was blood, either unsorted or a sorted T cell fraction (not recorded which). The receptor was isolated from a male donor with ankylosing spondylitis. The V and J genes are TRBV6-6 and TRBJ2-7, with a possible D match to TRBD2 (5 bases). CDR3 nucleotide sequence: TGTGCCAGCACCCTGACCGGGTCGGGGGAGCAGTACTTC. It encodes CASTLTGSGEQYF.